These 11 T cell receptor beta chains were all obtained from the same sample, sequenced in a study of blood T cell repertoires in COVID-19 (TCRdb year 2020). Receptors were amplified or captured by the immunoSEQ multiplex PCR assay. TCRdb retrieved this table from immuneACCESS and kept in-frame rearrangements only. Not all clones are present; in checked studies, unresolved V genes account for under half, and no reason is known for the remainder. This sample is represented by 50,000 to 65,000 clones; 72% of them were singletons. The ten largest clonotypes hold 4% to 5% of the sample. Sequencing used peripheral blood. All receptors derive from a woman aged 70-85 years with COVID-19, enrolled during active disease.

The chain joins TRBV3-1 (or the pseudogene TRBV3-2) to TRBJ2-7; 7 bases are a match to TRBD1. Germline CDR1 and CDR2: LGHDT and YNNKEL (reference sequence). The CDR3 totals 14 residues. V lost 2 bases and J lost 3; bases outside the gene matches: 4. The CDR3 DNA sequence: TGTGCCAGCAGCCAATTGGGACAGTACTACGAGCAGTACTTC. Encoded protein: CASSQLGQYYEQYF.

The genes are TRBV10-1 and TRBJ2-1; 9 bases agree with TRBD2. The CDR3 is 21 amino acids. V was clipped by 10 bases and J by 8 bases; unmatched bases: 33. Germline V gene lookup returns CDR1 WNHNN and CDR2 SYGVQD (reference sequence). The CDR3 nucleotides are TGCGCCACCCCTCATATACCGGGACAGCGCACAACAAGGAGGACTAGCGATGAGCAGTTCTTC. This encodes CATPHIPGQRTTRRTSDEQFF.

The rearrangement uses TRBV7-9 and TRBJ2-7, with a weak D call TRBD2 (6 bases). The CDR3 has 15 residues. Deletions cut 4 bases from V and 7 bases from J, with 20 bases between. From germline, CDR1 is SEHNR and CDR2 FQNEAQ (reference sequence). The CDR3 loop reads CASSSVRGWEGEQYF. The DNA of the CDR3 is TGTGCCAGCAGCTCAGTCCGGGGGTGGGAAGGAGAGCAGTACTTC. Full variable domain (missing parts from reference TRBV7-9 and TRBJ2-7): DTGVSQNPRHKITKRGQNVTFRCDPISEHNRLYWYRQTLGQGPEFLTYFQNEAQLEKSRLLSDRFSAERPKGSFSTLEIQRTEQGDSAMYLCASSSVRGWEGEQYFGPGTRLTVT.

The chain links TRBV19 to TRBJ2-2, with D tentatively TRBD1 (6 bases). CDR3 length equals 13 residues. Germline lookup yields CDR1 LNHDA and CDR2 SQIVND (reference sequence). V lost 4 bases and J 5 bases, leaving 8 bases between the germline ends. This CDR3 reads CASSNGQTGELFF. In DNA, the CDR3 is TGTGCCAGTAGTAATGGACAGACCGGGGAGCTGTTTTTT.

With respect to this clone: The sample contains more than one DNA sequence encoding this CDR3. The CDR3 sequence is CASSYDSSSGNTIYF. CDR3 in DNA: TGTGCCAGCAGTTATGACTCAAGCTCTGGAAACACCATATATTTT. V is TRBV6-6 and J is TRBJ1-3; D is unresolved. The CDR3 covers 15 residues. In germline, CDR1 is MNHNY, CDR2 SVGAGI (reference sequence). V lost 3 bases and J 0 bases, leaving 9 bases between the germline ends.

This chain connects TRBV9 to TRBJ2-1; 10 bases agree with TRBD2. Germline assignment: CDR1 SGDLS and CDR2 YYNGEE. The CDR3 runs to 15 residues. J was trimmed by 8 bases and V by 0 bases; bases with no gene match: 5. As DNA, the CDR3 is TGTGCCAGCAGCGTAGCGGAGCGGGAGGGCCATGAGCAGTTCTTC. It is translated as CASSVAEREGHEQFF.

The V and J genes are TRBV18 and TRBJ1-1; D is uncertain. Trimming shortened V by 2 bases and J by 5 bases, and 6 bases separated the two germline ends. The germline V gene encodes CDR1 KGHSH and CDR2 LQKENI. The length of the CDR3 is 12 residues. The CDR3, as DNA: TGTGCCAGCTCACCAACTATGACTGAAGCTTTCTTT. Its protein product is CASSPTMTEAFF.

This clone has just a few counts. This chain joins TRBV19 and TRBJ1-1, with a weak D call TRBD1 (6 bases). Germline V gene lookup returns CDR1 LNHDA and CDR2 SQIVND (reference sequence). The CDR3 length is 15 residues. V lost 11 bases and J 3 bases, leaving 22 bases between the germline ends. The CDR3 sequence is CAPSLVGQTHTEAFF. The CDR3 nucleotides read TGTGCCCCGAGTCTCGTTGGACAGACCCACACTGAAGCTTTCTTT.

V and J are TRBV10-3 and TRBJ1-5, with 9 bases fitting TRBD1. The V gene end was trimmed by 3 bases and the J gene end by 6 bases; junction bases not matched to a gene: 9. The CDR3 has 16 amino acids. Germline CDR1 and CDR2: ENHRY and SYGVKD. CDR3 loop: CAISDQGQGAGQPQHF. CDR3 nucleotides: TGTGCCATCAGTGACCAGGGACAGGGCGCGGGTCAGCCCCAGCATTTT.

This clone appeared a few times. This sequence joins TRBV2 and TRBJ2-3; 7 bases map to TRBD2. The CDR3 runs to 13 residues. Looked up from germline, CDR1 is SNHLY and CDR2 is FYNNEI. The CDR3 loop reads CGQRGRSGNTQYF. The CDR3 DNA sequence: TGTGGCCAGCGGGGTCGTTCGGGGAATACGCAGTATTTT.

CDR3 residues: CASSQDGLALHQETQYF. DNA of the CDR3: TGTGCCAGCAGCCAAGATGGACTAGCGCTCCACCAAGAGACCCAGTACTTC. The gene calls are TRBV3-1 (or the pseudogene TRBV3-2) and TRBJ2-5, with TRBD2 matching 9 bases. J gave up 0 bases and V 0 bases, and 5 bases lay outside the gene matches. CDR1 and CDR2 from the germline V gene are LGHDT and YNNKEL (reference sequence). The CDR3 length is 17 residues.